The clone carrying this T cell receptor (beta chain) was seen only a few times. Its antigen is not identified. Assembly of TCR beta libraries relied on iRepertoire HTBI primers together with Arm-PCR of CDR3 regions. TCRdb redid the calling of the multiplex PCR reads with MiXCR, one entry per CDR3 protein. The sample gives 500,000 or so distinct CDR3 sequences, around 15% of which show up once; approximately 15% is in the top ten. The data are from a study of regulatory T cells in long-lasting Graves disease. On the study more broadly: The study enrolled newly diagnosed Graves' patients on antithyroid drugs under 3 months.

Per germline, CDR1 DFQATT and CDR2 SNEGSKA (reference sequence). The CDR3 length is 12 residues. Trimming left V 2 bases short and J 7 bases short, with 9 bases between. Study-level points and caveats: Lower TCR diversity characterized persistent Graves' patients relative to newly diagnosed patients.

Stated time point: newly diagnosed GD, antithyroid drugs for less than 3 months. RNA extracted from PBMCs served as the sequencing template. In addition, the sample was reused for a study of T cells in Graves' hyperthyroidism and ophthalmopathy. That publication notes: First-round RT-PCR targeting the TCR CDR3 was performed with the HTBI primer set.

This TCR came from a woman between 50 and 59 years old with Graves disease. The specimen comprised peripheral blood mononuclear cells (PBMCs), sampled at new diagnosis, from a patient treated with antithyroid drugs. The V gene is TRBV20-1, the J gene TRBJ1-5, with D tentatively TRBD1 (5 bases). As DNA, the CDR3 is TGCAGTGCTAGACAGGGCCTACAGCCCCAGCATTTT. It yields the protein CSARQGLQPQHF.